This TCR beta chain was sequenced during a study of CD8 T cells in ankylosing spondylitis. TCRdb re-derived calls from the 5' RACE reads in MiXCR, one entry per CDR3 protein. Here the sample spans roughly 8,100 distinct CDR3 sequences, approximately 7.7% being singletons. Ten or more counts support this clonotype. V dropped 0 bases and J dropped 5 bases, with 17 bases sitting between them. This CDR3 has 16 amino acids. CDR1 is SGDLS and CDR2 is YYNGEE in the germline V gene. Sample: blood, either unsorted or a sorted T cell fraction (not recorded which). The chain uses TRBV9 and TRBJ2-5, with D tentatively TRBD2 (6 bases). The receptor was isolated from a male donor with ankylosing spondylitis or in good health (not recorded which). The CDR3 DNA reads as TGTGCCAGCAGCGTAGGAACCCAAGACAGCGGGGAGACCCAGTACTTC. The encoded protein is CASSVGTQDSGETQYF.